This entry lists 25 T cell receptor beta chains sequenced from one sample in a study of immune heterogeneity within non-small cell lung tumors. Template material comprised bulk tumor genomic DNA at approximately 650 ng per sample. Surgery yielded several widely spaced biopsies per primary tumor. Patients went through curative surgery, and their non-small cell lung cancer was untreated and newly diagnosed. For the TCR beta CDR3, multiplex PCR with 32 V and 13 J primers performed the amplification. A single record per CDR3 protein comes from TCRdb applying MiXCR to the multiplex PCR reads. The repertoire holds tens of thousands of distinct CDR3 sequences, with around 26% as singletons. Source material: lung tumor tissue. These receptor sequences come from a man aged 40-49 years with non-small cell lung cancer.

This rearrangement joins TRBV20-1 to TRBJ1-2; D uncertain. The CDR3 loop spans 15 amino acids. CDR1 and CDR2 (germline): DFQATT, SNEGSKA (reference sequence). V was cut by 1 base and J by 0 bases, with 12 bases left in between. Here the CDR3 reads CSARGYTAANYGYTF. CDR3 bases: TGCAGTGCTAGAGGATACACAGCCGCTAACTATGGCTACACCTTC.

At least ten counts were recorded for this clonotype. The rearrangement links TRBV6-2 or TRBV6-3 to TRBJ2-7; D ambiguous. The germline CDR1 and CDR2 sequences are MNHEY and SVGEGT. The CDR3 consists of 13 residues. Trimming took 4 bases from V and 7 from J, leaving 14 bases between them. Here the CDR3 DNA reads TGTGCCAGCAGTTTAATTGCAAAGAGTGAGCAGTACTTC. It encodes CASSLIAKSEQYF.

About this clonotype: This clone may be a read error of a much larger clone one base away. The chain joins TRBV19 to TRBJ2-3, with unresolved D. This CDR3 region has 15 residues. V gave up 3 bases and J gave up 1 base, with 11 bases separating them. Germline CDR1 LNHDA, CDR2 SQIVND (reference sequence). The CDR3 loop reads CASSIAEKGTDTQYF. In DNA, the CDR3 is TGTGCCAGTAGTATCGCGGAGAAGGGCACAGATACGCAGTATTTT.

This clonotype is categorized as medium-sized. The chain is built from TRBV29-1 and TRBJ1-2; 8 positions match TRBD1. With 1 base clipped from V and 7 bases from J, the junction kept 5 bases outside the gene matches. This CDR3 has 13 amino acids. CDR1 is SQVTM and CDR2 is ANQGSEA in the germline V gene. The CDR3 sequence: CSVEGGGTGGYTF. The CDR3 DNA reads TGCAGCGTTGAAGGGGGTGGGACAGGTGGCTACACCTTC.

A remark on this clonotype: Given a much more abundant clone one base away, this may be a read error. The rearrangement links TRBV4-2 to TRBJ2-1, with 8 nucleotides matching TRBD1. Per germline, CDR1 LGHNA and CDR2 YNFKEQ. The CDR3 is 17 amino acids. The CDR3 DNA is TGTGCCAGCAGCCGAAAGATGGGGGGACAGGTAACCAATCAGCAGTTCTTC. This translates into CASSRKMGGQVTNQQFF.

V gene TRBV27 combines with J gene TRBJ2-2; 10 bases map to TRBD2. From germline, CDR1 is MNHEY and CDR2 SMNVEV (reference sequence). The CDR3 has 14 amino acids. Losses at the gene ends were 7 bases for V and 5 bases for J; bases not matched to a gene: 4. The CDR3 protein is CASMSGRDTGELFF. DNA of the CDR3: TGTGCCAGCATGAGCGGGAGGGATACCGGGGAGCTGTTTTTT.

This clonotype was counted ten times or more. The chain recombines TRBV2 with TRBJ2-7; 15 bases fit TRBD2. The CDR3 has 14 amino acids. The trim removed 7 bases at V and 4 bases at J, leaving 2 bases unmatched. CDR1 is SNHLY, CDR2 FYNNEI, per germline. The CDR3 region has the DNA TGTGCCAGCAATGGACTAGCGGGAGGGTACGAGCAGTACTTC. Amino acids: CASNGLAGGYEQYF. Combining the CDR3 with reference TRBV2 and TRBJ2-7 gives the whole variable domain EPEVTQTPSHQVTQMGQEVILRCVPISNHLYFYWYRQILGQKVEFLVSFYNNEISEKSEIFDDQFSVERPDGSNFTLKIRSTKLEDSAMYFCASNGLAGGYEQYFGPGTRLTVT.

The rearrangement joins TRBV6-5 to TRBJ2-2; D gene ambiguous. V was clipped by 4 bases and J by 0 bases, with 15 bases between them. Germline CDR1 is MNHEY and CDR2 is SVGAGI. The CDR3 has 17 residues. CDR3 amino acids: CASSSPRSTPNTGELFF. CDR3 nucleotide sequence: TGTGCCAGCAGTTCCCCGAGGTCAACACCGAACACCGGGGAGCTGTTTTTT.

On this clonotype itself: Just one base apart from a much larger clone, this may be a read error. This chain links TRBV6-1 with TRBJ2-7, with D tentatively TRBD2 (5 bases). Germline V gene sequence: CDR1 MNHNS, CDR2 SASEGT. The CDR3 loop spans 15 amino acids. In DNA, the CDR3 is TGTGTCAGCAGTGAAGGATCGAAGGCCGGAGGCGAGCAGTACTTC. Amino acids: CVSSEGSKAGGEQYF.

This clonotype appeared many times. The V gene is TRBV30, the J gene TRBJ1-1; D is ambiguous. Germline V lookup: CDR1 GTSNPN, CDR2 SVGIG (reference sequence). This CDR3 spans 12 amino acids. V shed 2 bases and J shed 3 bases, with 7 bases lying between them. CDR3 sequence: CAWSPQDTEAFF. CDR3 DNA sequence: TGTGCCTGGAGTCCCCAGGACACTGAAGCTTTCTTT.

Regarding this clonotype: A clone one base away is much larger, so this may be a read error. This rearrangement joins TRBV6-1 to TRBJ2-7; 7 bases fit TRBD1. Trimming removed 7 bases from V and 2 bases from J; junction bases left unmatched: 8. The CDR3 contains 14 residues. The V gene's germline CDR1 is MNHNS and CDR2 SASEGT. CDR3 bases: TGTGCCAGCATCTGGACAGGCCTTACCTACGAGCAGTACTTC. It yields the protein CASIWTGLTYEQYF.

This clonotype was counted a few times. This chain joins TRBV3-1 and TRBJ2-7; D possibly corresponds to TRBD1 (5 bases). The CDR3 runs to 13 residues. Trimming pared 4 bases from V and 1 base from J, leaving 8 bases between. Germline CDR1 and CDR2: LGHDT and YNNKEL (reference sequence). CDR3 sequence reads: CASSRQTSYEQYF. In nucleotides, the CDR3 is TGTGCCAGCAGCCGACAGACGTCCTACGAGCAGTACTTC.

This clonotype has a handful of counts. The V call is TRBV29-1, the J call TRBJ2-5, with D maybe TRBD1 (7 bases). The CDR3 is made up of 14 amino acids. The V and J ends lost 4 bases and 2 bases respectively, with 14 bases between them. Looked up from germline, CDR1 is SQVTM and CDR2 is ANQGSEA. CDR3 nucleotides: TGCAGCGTTGTCCCAGGGGGGTTTCAAGAGACCCAGTACTTC. Translated, it gives CSVVPGGFQETQYF.

In this sample, this clonotype turned up many times. The chain links TRBV6-1 to TRBJ2-7; 10 bases are shared with TRBD2. Trimming cost V 4 bases and J 5 bases; bases outside gene matches: 5. Germline V gene sequence: CDR1 MNHNS, CDR2 SASEGT. The CDR3 is made up of 14 amino acids. The CDR3 protein is CASSVGTSADEQYF. The DNA of the CDR3 is TGTGCCAGCAGTGTGGGGACTAGCGCCGACGAGCAGTACTTC.

About this clonotype itself: Possible read error: a much larger clone is one base away. The V gene is TRBV20-1, the J gene TRBJ2-7; 11 nucleotides align to TRBD2. CDR1 DFQATT and CDR2 SNEGSKA come from the germline V gene (reference sequence). This CDR3 region has 12 residues. After removal of 7 bases from V and 6 bases from J, the junction contained 5 bases not matched to a gene. The CDR3 reads CSGSGGGLEQYF. In nucleotides, the CDR3 is TGCAGTGGTAGCGGGGGGGGGCTCGAGCAGTACTTC.

This clonotype occurred many times. The V and J genes are TRBV2 and TRBJ2-7; 12 bases are a match to TRBD2. Germline trimming cut 8 bases from V and 6 bases from J; bases unmatched to any gene: 8. The germline V gene encodes CDR1 SNHLY and CDR2 FYNNEI. The CDR3 is 14 residues long. The CDR3 DNA follows: TGTGCCAGCGGACGGACTAGCGGGACGGCCGAGCAGTACTTC. It encodes CASGRTSGTAEQYF.

To note about this clonotype: A much larger clone differs by one base, so this may be a read error. The chain links TRBV27 to TRBJ2-3; possibly TRBD1 for D (6 bases). V gave up 6 bases and J gave up 7 bases, with 17 bases separating them. The CDR3 loop spans 14 amino acids. CDR1 and CDR2 (germline): MNHEY, SMNVEV (reference sequence). The CDR3 nucleotides read TGTGCCAGCAGCAACAGGGTTTACGCACATACGCAGTATTTT. Protein: CASSNRVYAHTQYF.

Ten or more counts support this clonotype. The chain has TRBV6-2 or TRBV6-3 and TRBJ2-3; 7 bases are shared with TRBD2. From germline, CDR1 is MNHEY and CDR2 SVGEGT. CDR3 length: 14 amino acids. The CDR3 is CAIRLGGSFFTQYF. DNA for the CDR3: TGTGCTATAAGGCTAGGCGGGAGTTTCTTTACGCAGTATTTT.

This clonotype was picked up a small number of times. The chain has TRBV29-1 and TRBJ2-1; tentative D call: TRBD2 (6 bases). Germline V lookup: CDR1 SQVTM, CDR2 ANQGSEA. The CDR3 has 14 amino acids. The V end was cut by 3 bases, the J end by 4 bases, with 13 bases between. The CDR3 loop is CSVDPDYGYNEQFF. The CDR3 coding sequence is TGCAGCGTTGATCCGGACTATGGTTACAATGAGCAGTTCTTC.

V usage is TRBV9 and J usage is TRBJ1-1, with TRBD1 matching 7 bases. This CDR3 has 14 amino acids. Per the germline V gene, CDR1 is SGDLS and CDR2 is YYNGEE. J was trimmed by 2 bases and V by 0 bases; bases with no gene match: 1. This chain's CDR3 is CASSVGDSNTEAFF. In DNA, the CDR3 is TGTGCCAGCAGCGTAGGGGACAGTAACACTGAAGCTTTCTTT.

This clonotype was counted between two and nine times. CDR3: CASRRMGLGGEQYF. For the CDR3, the DNA is TGCGCCAGCAGGAGGATGGGACTAGGCGGCGAGCAGTACTTC. The V gene is TRBV10-2, the J gene TRBJ2-7; TRBD2 aligns across 8 bases. CDR3 length: 14 amino acids. Germline-derived CDR1 and CDR2 are WSHSY and SAAADI. J gave up 6 bases and V 6 bases, and 10 bases lay outside the gene matches.

Worth noting for this clonotype: A much larger clone differs by one base, so this may be a read error. This chain connects TRBV13 to TRBJ2-7; D is undetermined. This CDR3 has 13 amino acids. From germline, CDR1 is PRHDT and CDR2 FYEKMQ (reference sequence). The CDR3 loop reads CASILGGWGEQYF. The CDR3 DNA follows: TGTGCCAGCATCTTAGGTGGCTGGGGCGAGCAGTACTTC.

This clonotype has only a few counts. The V and J genes are TRBV2 and TRBJ2-1, with TRBD2 matching over 10 bases. The V gene's germline CDR1 is SNHLY and CDR2 FYNNEI. V lost 9 bases to trimming and J lost 8 bases; unmatched junction nucleotides: 13. This CDR3 is 15 amino acids long. Written as DNA, the CDR3 is TGTGCCAGTACCCTGGGTCTAGCGGGAGTCTATGAGCAGTTCTTC. This sequence encodes CASTLGLAGVYEQFF. Looking up the rest from reference TRBV2 and TRBJ2-1 gives the full variable domain: EPEVTQTPSHQVTQMGQEVILRCVPISNHLYFYWYRQILGQKVEFLVSFYNNEISEKSEIFDDQFSVERPDGSNFTLKIRSTKLEDSAMYFCASTLGLAGVYEQFFGPGTRLTVL.

This clonotype has a count of ten or more. The chain employs TRBV11-3 and TRBJ2-1; D gene ambiguous. CDR3 size: 12 residues. The germline CDR1 and CDR2 sequences are SGHNT and YENEEA. The V and J ends lost 3 bases and 5 bases respectively, with 5 bases between them. CDR3 nucleotide sequence: TGTGCCAGCAGCTTTTCTCACAATGAGCAGTTCTTC. This sequence encodes CASSFSHNEQFF.

Concerning this clonotype itself: It is likely a read error, because the conserved phenylalanine at the end of the CDR3 is missing. The rearrangement links TRBV6-1 to TRBJ2-7; 7 nucleotides align to TRBD2. This CDR3 is 13 amino acids long. Germline values: CDR1 MNHNS, CDR2 SASEGT. V shed 7 bases, J shed 4 bases, and the junction held 7 bases outside the gene matches. In nucleotides, the CDR3 is TGTGCCAGCACCCCGGGGGGAGTTTACGAGCAGTACTTG. This translates into CASTPGGVYEQYL.